The 21 T cell receptor beta chains below all came from one sample that was sequenced in a study of identical twins. TCRdb fed the 5' RACE reads into MiXCR, producing one record per CDR3 protein. The table lists 420,000 or so distinct CDR3 sequences, 18% of them singletons, with around 10% in the top ten. Material for sequencing was naive T cells sorted from blood. The receptor set was obtained from a man aged 50 or older in good health.

This clonotype occurred many times. The V and J genes are TRBV20-1 and TRBJ2-7; D gene uncertain. Between the trimmed V and J ends, which lost 6 bases and 1 base, there was a span of 16 bases. Germline V lookup: CDR1 DFQATT, CDR2 SNEGSKA (reference sequence). The CDR3 is made up of 14 amino acids. The CDR3 coding sequence is TGCAGTGCCCCAGTTAACCGTAATTCCTACGAGCAGTACTTC. It yields the protein CSAPVNRNSYEQYF.

The chain recombines TRBV27 with TRBJ2-3, with D possibly TRBD1 on 6 matching bases. Germline V lookup: CDR1 MNHEY, CDR2 SMNVEV (reference sequence). Trimming removed 3 bases at V and 4 bases at J, with 11 bases between. This CDR3 is built from 14 residues. CDR3 nucleotides: TGTGCCAGCAGTTTTTTGGGGGCCGCAGATACGCAGTATTTT. This translates into CASSFLGAADTQYF.

This CDR3 is CASSHGLAGTETQYF. CDR3 nucleotide sequence: TGTGCCAGCAGCCATGGACTAGCGGGAACGGAGACCCAGTACTTC. The chain recombines TRBV5-4 with TRBJ2-5; 12 bases match TRBD2. This CDR3 is built from 15 residues. The germline V gene has CDR1 SGHNT and CDR2 YYREEE (reference sequence). Trimming at V came to 4 bases and at J to 5 bases, leaving 6 bases not matched to a gene. Using reference TRBV5-4 and TRBJ2-5 for the parts outside the CDR3, the full variable domain is ETGVTQSPTHLIKTRGQQVTLRCSSQSGHNTVSWYQQALGQGPQFIFQYYREEENGRGNFPPRFSGLQFPNYSSELNVNALELDDSALYLCASSHGLAGTETQYFGPGTRLLVL.

This clonotype was counted a few times. This chain uses TRBV14 with TRBJ2-5; 11 bases match TRBD2. CDR3 size: 19 residues. Trimming removed 4 bases from V and 5 bases from J; junction bases left unmatched: 18. CDR1 and CDR2 from the germline V gene are SGHDN and FVKESK. CDR3 coding DNA: TGTGCCAGCAGCCGAGAGGGGACTAGCGGAACTCTTCGTCGGGAGACCCAGTACTTC. It yields the protein CASSREGTSGTLRRETQYF. Looking up the rest from reference TRBV14 and TRBJ2-5 gives the full variable domain: EAGVTQFPSHSVIEKGQTVTLRCDPISGHDNLYWYRRVMGKEIKFLLHFVKESKQDESGMPNNRFLAERTGGTYSTLKVQPAELEDSGVYFCASSREGTSGTLRRETQYFGPGTRLLVL.

The chain is built from TRBV20-1 and TRBJ2-3; D remains unclear. Trimming took 3 bases from V and 2 from J, leaving 15 bases between them. The CDR3 consists of 15 residues. The germline V gene encodes CDR1 DFQATT and CDR2 SNEGSKA (reference sequence). The DNA for the CDR3 is TGCAGTGCTAGCACTACCACCGAAATCACAGATACGCAGTATTTT. Translating it yields CSASTTTEITDTQYF.

In this sample, this clonotype turned up many times. This sequence joins TRBV9 and TRBJ2-3, with D tentatively TRBD1 (5 bases). Germline CDR1 and CDR2: SGDLS and YYNGEE. The CDR3 has 15 residues. Trimming stripped 0 bases from V and 6 bases from J, with 14 bases between. CDR3 DNA: TGTGCCAGCAGCGTAGAGAGTGCTCCAGGGGATACGCAGTATTTT. This gives the protein CASSVESAPGDTQYF.

This clonotype was seen only a few times. The J gene is TRBJ2-3, the V gene TRBV9, with a tentative D call TRBD2 (6 bases). Looked up from germline, CDR1 is SGDLS and CDR2 is YYNGEE. The CDR3 sequence is 13 residues long. Trimming removed 2 bases from V and 8 bases from J, with 12 bases in between. Here the CDR3 reads CASSVLEGGTQYF. In DNA form, the CDR3 reads TGTGCCAGCAGCGTTCTTGAGGGAGGTACGCAGTATTTT. Supplemented by reference TRBV9 and TRBJ2-3, the full variable domain reads DSGVTQTPKHLITATGQRVTLRCSPRSGDLSVYWYQQSLDQGLQFLIQYYNGEERAKGNILERFSAQQFPDLHSELNLSSLELGDSALYFCASSVLEGGTQYFGPGTRLTVL.

Written as DNA, the CDR3 is TGTGCCAGCAACGTAATGGGGTCTACCTACGAGCAGTACTTC. Its protein is CASNVMGSTYEQYF. The chain joins TRBV12-3 or TRBV12-4 to TRBJ2-7; no clear D. V gave up 7 bases and J gave up 2 bases, with 15 bases separating them. The CDR3 contains 14 residues.

The rearrangement links TRBV4-2 to TRBJ1-6, with TRBD1 matching 10 bases. The CDR3 sequence is 15 residues long. Germline CDR1 reads LGHNA; CDR2 reads YNFKEQ. V lost 4 bases, J lost 13 bases, and 10 bases stayed unmatched. CDR3 DNA sequence: TGTGCCAGCAGCCCCTCGGACAGGGGGTATCTCCCCCTCCACTTT. This sequence encodes CASSPSDRGYLPLHF.

This clonotype was detected a few times. CDR3 amino acids: CASSSTVNTGELFF. The CDR3 DNA sequence: TGTGCCAGCAGCTCCACAGTGAACACCGGGGAGCTGTTTTTT. V usage is TRBV12-3 or TRBV12-4 and J usage is TRBJ2-2, with no clear D. The V and J ends lost 6 bases and 1 base respectively, with 9 bases between them. The CDR3 is made up of 14 amino acids.

This clonotype was observed at least ten times. The gene calls are TRBV4-2 and TRBJ1-5; D gene unclear. Germline V CDR1 and CDR2: LGHNA, YNFKEQ. V lost 0 bases and J 4 bases, leaving 13 bases between the germline ends. The CDR3 is 16 amino acids. The chain's CDR3 is CASSQDKGMPNQPQHF. The CDR3 nucleotides are TGTGCCAGCAGCCAAGATAAAGGTATGCCAAATCAGCCCCAGCATTTT.

The chain combines TRBV9 with TRBJ2-1; 9 bases align to TRBD1. Per germline, CDR1 SGDLS and CDR2 YYNGEE. Trimming at V came to 0 bases and at J to 7 bases, leaving 5 bases not matched to a gene. The CDR3 runs 15 residues. The CDR3 nucleotides are TGTGCCAGCAGCGTAGAGGGACAGGGATTAAATGAGCAGTTCTTC. Translation gives CASSVEGQGLNEQFF. Complete variable domain (other parts from reference TRBV9 and TRBJ2-1): DSGVTQTPKHLITATGQRVTLRCSPRSGDLSVYWYQQSLDQGLQFLIQYYNGEERAKGNILERFSAQQFPDLHSELNLSSLELGDSALYFCASSVEGQGLNEQFFGPGTRLTVL.

V gene TRBV4-3 combines with J gene TRBJ2-1, with TRBD1 identical over 9 bases. In germline, CDR1 is LGHNA, CDR2 YSLEER. With 4 bases clipped from V and 7 bases from J, the junction kept 8 bases outside the gene matches. There are 15 residues in the CDR3. The CDR3 is CASSLTGTGNNEQFF. The CDR3 bases are TGCGCCAGCAGCCTTACCGGGACAGGGAATAATGAGCAGTTCTTC.

This clonotype was picked up many times. The chain employs TRBV20-1 and TRBJ1-4; tentatively, D is TRBD1 (6 bases). V lost 6 bases to trimming and J lost 7 bases, with 21 bases between them. The CDR3 contains 15 residues. Germline lookup yields CDR1 DFQATT and CDR2 SNEGSKA (reference sequence). This chain's CDR3 is CSAPPGGRESEKLFF. The DNA for the CDR3 is TGCAGTGCCCCCCCTGGGGGGCGTGAGAGTGAAAAACTGTTTTTT.

The rearrangement links TRBV6-2 or TRBV6-3 to TRBJ2-6; the match to TRBD1 covers 7 bases. The CDR3 is 17 residues long. The trim removed 4 bases at V and 0 bases at J, leaving 6 bases unmatched. Germline assignment: CDR1 MNHEY and CDR2 SVGEGT. Here the CDR3 DNA reads TGTGCCAGCAGTTTGACAGGGTTACTCTCTGGGGCCAACGTCCTGACTTTC. The encoded protein is CASSLTGLLSGANVLTF.

V and J are TRBV15 and TRBJ1-2, with a weak D call TRBD1 (5 bases). CDR1 and CDR2 (germline): LNHNV, YYDKDF (reference sequence). Deletions cut 0 bases from V and 2 bases from J, with 10 bases between. The CDR3 runs 15 residues. CDR3 sequence reads: CATSRDGAGNYGYTF. Written as DNA, the CDR3 is TGTGCCACCAGCAGAGATGGGGCAGGGAACTATGGCTACACCTTC.

J is TRBJ2-1 and V is TRBV20-1; possibly TRBD1 or TRBD2 for D (6 bases each). This CDR3 has 15 residues. The ends were cut back, 3 bases at V and 5 bases at J, with 17 bases in the middle. Germline values: CDR1 DFQATT, CDR2 SNEGSKA (reference sequence). The CDR3 region has the DNA TGCAGTGCTAGCCCCCCGAGGGGGGACCACAATGAGCAGTTCTTC. As protein: CSASPPRGDHNEQFF.

The chain uses TRBV14 and TRBJ2-3; 8 nucleotides line up with TRBD2. From germline, CDR1 is SGHDN and CDR2 FVKESK. CDR3 length: 16 residues. Trimming took 5 bases from V and 2 from J; bases not matched to a gene: 9. In nucleotides, the CDR3 is TGTGCCAGCAGCGCACCACTAGCGGACTACACAGATACGCAGTATTTT. Translation gives CASSAPLADYTDTQYF.

This chain links TRBV25-1 with TRBJ2-7, with a weak D call TRBD2 (6 bases). CDR1 is MGHDK, CDR2 SYGVNS, per germline. The CDR3 consists of 16 residues. Deletions cut 2 bases from V and 7 bases from J, with 21 bases between. The CDR3 spells CASSEGAGRSLLEQYF. Here the CDR3 DNA reads TGTGCCAGCAGTGAAGGTGCGGGACGATCCCTACTGGAGCAGTACTTC.

The chain uses TRBV7-2 and TRBJ2-2; D unclear. CDR1 is SGHTA and CDR2 is FQGNSA in the germline V gene. The CDR3 is 13 residues long. Trimming stripped 5 bases from V and 5 bases from J, with 9 bases between. The CDR3 spells CASSKIVTGELFF. The CDR3 DNA is TGTGCCAGCAGCAAAATCGTGACCGGGGAGCTGTTTTTT.

The rearrangement uses TRBV6-1 and TRBJ2-7; 11 positions agree with TRBD1. The CDR3 covers 15 residues. Germline V CDR1 and CDR2: MNHNS, SASEGT. V was pared by 3 bases and J by 4 bases, with 5 bases of the junction left unmatched. Here the CDR3 reads CASSETGTGGYEQYF. The CDR3, as DNA: TGTGCCAGCAGTGAGACCGGGACAGGGGGTTACGAGCAGTACTTC.